This TCR beta chain was identified during a study of tumor and adjacent non-tumor tissue in lung cancer (dated by TCRdb to 2017 to 2018). The study in broad terms: Of the cohort, eleven to twelve patients had adenocarcinoma, 2 had squamous cell carcinoma and 1 had small cell lung cancer. The roughly 15 patients were aged roughly 30 to 85 years, included 10 men and 5 women, and had TNM stage I to III disease. Sequencing produced 130,000,000 or so productive TCRbeta reads in total, an average of approximately 4.1 million reads per sample. Approximately 31 paired specimens, one tumor and one normal lung sample per patient, were profiled by TCRbeta CDR3 sequencing. Bulk TCRbeta repertoires were compared between lung tumor tissue and matched distant non-tumor lung tissue obtained from over 13 lung cancer patients. Points the paper makes about the study in general: Peripheral blood was not sequenced, so blood TCRbeta repertoires in these lung cancer patients were not examined. With only roughly 15 patients in the cohort, the authors noted that larger samples and more detailed clinical data are needed. Neither the sequencing platform nor unique molecular identifiers are named or mentioned anywhere in the methods. TCR diversity was significantly higher in younger patients, and greater tumor TCR diversity was associated with shorter overall survival and shorter disease-free survival. Significantly higher TCR diversity (inverse Simpson) was observed in tumor tissue than in normal lung tissue (approximately 430 vs 150, P = 0.0075, Mann-Whitney U test). The top 100 clones accounted for a significantly larger cumulative portion of the repertoire in normal lung than in tumor tissue.

Libraries were prepared through multiplex PCR. TCRdb records Illumina HiSeq 2500 as the sequencer. TCRbeta libraries were constructed through three rounds of nested PCR with primers (Table S4) according to protocols modified from ARM-PCR. Before sequencing, PCR products in the 200-500 bp range were cut out of the gel and cleaned up using the QIAquick gel extraction kit. The authors' pipeline ran thus. Trimmomatic was used to clean the reads, FLASH merged the cleaned reads into complete CDR3 sequences, and MiTCR assigned the sequences to V(D)J germline segments. Clonal diversity was computed as the inverse Simpson's index with VDJtools. In-frame sequences lacking a premature stop codon were counted as productive reads. TCRdb handled the public reads itself, with Q25 trimming in fastp and clone calling in MiXCR, and kept productive beta chains. Under each unique CDR3 protein, matching rows form one entry showing the most common genes and DNA. TCRdb's processing, not the authors', yielded these V and J calls. Recorded for this sample are 70,000 to 80,000 distinct CDR3 sequences; over 55% of them occurred a single time. The ten top clones hold around 9.5% of the sample.

RNA was isolated from bulk unsorted tissue, and RNA quality was assessed with a NanoDrop ND-1000 and an Agilent 2100. The donors were newly diagnosed lung cancer patients admitted for thoracic surgery in China from August to November 2014 who had not received prior chemotherapy. Anyone who had undergone radiotherapy or chemotherapy before, or who had another cancer at the same time, was left out of the study. Pieces of surgical tissue measuring about 1-2.1 cm3 were kept in RNAlater solution and held at -80 degrees C until needed. As regards this clonotype: Its cognate antigen has yet to be identified. Germline and junction disagree at one end, which may indicate a read error.

Spanning cysteine to phenylalanine, the CDR3 consists of 16 amino acids. The only DNA kept is the CDR3, 48 bases in frame from the first base. CDR1 and CDR2 (DFQATT, SNEGSKA) derive from the germline V gene (reference sequence). This sequence originates from a woman aged 40 to 49 with non-small cell lung cancer. The rearranged chain carries TRBV20-1 and TRBJ2-2, and TRBD2 aligns with 8 junction nucleotides. Material for sequencing was lung tumor tissue. This receptor has the CDR3 CTAASVLTGGLGELFF. The DNA is as follows: TGCACTGCTGCTTCGGTCCTAACGGGAGGGTTAGGGGAGCTGTTTTTT.